These 18 T cell receptor beta chains were all obtained from the same sample, sequenced in a study of blood T cell repertoires in COVID-19. The protocol was immunoSEQ multiplex PCR, while the TCRdb copy is restricted to in-frame clones and leaves out a portion. The sample consists of about 99,000 clones, roughly 90% of them appearing once. Sequencing input: peripheral blood. These receptors originate from a woman of 80 years or more in a cohort sampled during active COVID-19.

This clone came up a few times. The CDR3 loop reads CASSQDHVTNYGYTF. CDR3 in DNA: TGTGCCAGCAGCCAAGATCACGTGACAAACTATGGCTACACCTTC. The chain couples TRBV4-2 to TRBJ1-2, with D unclear. Per the germline V gene, CDR1 is LGHNA and CDR2 is YNFKEQ. With 0 bases removed from V and 2 bases from J, the gap between germline ends came to 10 bases. This CDR3 is 15 amino acids long.

V gene TRBV6-4 combines with J gene TRBJ2-3; a possible D gene is TRBD1 (5 bases). The CDR3 is 17 residues long. From germline, CDR1 is MRHNA and CDR2 SNTAGT. The germline V and J ends were trimmed by 5 bases and 1 base, with 19 bases remaining between them. The DNA for the CDR3 is TGTGCCAGCAGTAAAATCAGGGTCCCAGTCGGCACAGATACGCAGTATTTT. Protein: CASSKIRVPVGTDTQYF.

The rearrangement links TRBV6-5 to TRBJ2-7; TRBD2 agrees at 8 bases. V gave up 8 bases and J gave up 0 bases; unmatched junction bases: 9. The CDR3 totals 15 residues. Germline assignment: CDR1 MNHEY and CDR2 SVGAGI. CDR3 protein: CASRRAGGPSYEQYF. Written as DNA, the CDR3 is TGTGCCAGCCGCCGGGCGGGAGGACCCTCCTACGAGCAGTACTTC.

This clone was counted once. This chain joins TRBV25-1 and TRBJ1-2; D is perhaps TRBD1 (5 bases). V lost 2 bases, J lost 6 bases, and 13 bases lay in between. Germline V gene lookup returns CDR1 MGHDK and CDR2 SYGVNS. The CDR3 has 14 amino acids. CDR3 loop: CASSERTIRDGYTF. The CDR3 DNA sequence: TGTGCCAGCAGTGAACGGACAATTAGGGATGGCTACACCTTC.

J is TRBJ2-1 and V is TRBV5-1, with 7 bases that match TRBD1. Germline assignment: CDR1 SGHRS and CDR2 YFSETQ. Trimming at V came to 4 bases and at J to 8 bases, leaving 6 bases not matched to a gene. CDR3 length: 13 residues. CDR3 sequence: CASSGQAIDEQFF. The DNA for the CDR3 is TGCGCCAGCAGCGGACAGGCGATCGATGAGCAGTTCTTC.

This chain links TRBV5-1 with TRBJ1-5; D not certain. The germline V gene encodes CDR1 SGHRS and CDR2 YFSETQ. The CDR3 is 15 residues long. The V gene lost 0 bases and the J gene lost 3 bases, with 10 bases spanning the gap. CDR3 protein: CASSLDGILNQPQHF. The CDR3 DNA is TGCGCCAGCAGCTTGGACGGGATTCTCAATCAGCCCCAGCATTTT.

This chain connects TRBV9 to TRBJ2-5; 11 bases align to TRBD2. Germline V CDR1 and CDR2: SGDLS, YYNGEE. CDR3 size: 15 residues. With 6 bases clipped from V and 3 bases from J, the junction kept 7 bases outside the gene matches. The CDR3 here is CASTNSGGAEETQYF. The CDR3 DNA reads TGTGCCAGCACCAATAGCGGGGGGGCTGAAGAGACCCAGTACTTC.

The V call is TRBV7-9, the J call TRBJ1-1; D remains ambiguous. The CDR3 loop spans 13 amino acids. Germline CDR1 is SEHNR and CDR2 is FQNEAQ (reference sequence). Trimming pared 4 bases from V and 5 bases from J, leaving 11 bases between. The CDR3 loop is CASSYEGRTEAFF. CDR3 nucleotides: TGTGCCAGCAGCTACGAGGGCCGGACTGAAGCTTTCTTT.

This rearrangement joins TRBV30 to TRBJ1-1; 10 nucleotides agree with TRBD1. Per germline, CDR1 GTSNPN and CDR2 SVGIG (reference sequence). The CDR3 is made up of 15 amino acids. V shed 3 bases, J shed 8 bases, and the junction held 12 bases outside the gene matches. CDR3 sequence reads: CAWSLGTGVLGEAFF. For the CDR3, the DNA is TGTGCCTGGAGCTTGGGGACAGGGGTACTTGGGGAAGCTTTCTTT.

This chain joins TRBV9 and TRBJ2-7; no reliable D call. The germline V gene has CDR1 SGDLS and CDR2 YYNGEE. The CDR3 extends over 14 amino acids. V dropped 8 bases and J dropped 3 bases, with 18 bases sitting between them. CDR3 residues: CASSLSGSYYEQYF. Written as DNA, the CDR3 is TGTGCCAGTAGTCTCTCCGGGTCGTACTACGAGCAGTACTTC. The entire variable domain, with the rest obtained from reference TRBV9 and TRBJ2-7, is as follows: DSGVTQTPKHLITATGQRVTLRCSPRSGDLSVYWYQQSLDQGLQFLIQYYNGEERAKGNILERFSAQQFPDLHSELNLSSLELGDSALYFCASSLSGSYYEQYFGPGTRLTVT.

Written as DNA, the CDR3 is TGTGCCAGCAGCCAAGTGGGAGGGGGGGCCTCTCAGTACTTC. Protein sequence: CASSQVGGGASQYF. The chain is built from TRBV3-1 (or the pseudogene TRBV3-2) and TRBJ2-5; tentatively, D is TRBD2 (7 bases). Trimming removed 1 base at V and 11 bases at J, with 17 bases between. The length of the CDR3 is 14 residues. CDR1 is LGHDT and CDR2 is YNNKEL in the germline V gene (reference sequence).

The chain recombines TRBV2 with TRBJ2-7; D gene ambiguous. The CDR3 spans 13 residues. CDR1 is SNHLY, CDR2 FYNNEI, per germline. Trimming removed 6 bases from V and 0 bases from J, with 9 bases in between. CDR3 in DNA: TGTGCCAGCAGGGCGGCCAGCTCCTACGAGCAGTACTTC. Protein product: CASRAASSYEQYF.

The genes are TRBV24-1 and TRBJ1-5, with a possible D match to TRBD1 (5 bases). Trimming removed 0 bases at V and 0 bases at J, with 20 bases between. This CDR3 is 20 amino acids long. CDR1 is KGHDR and CDR2 is SFDVKD in the germline V gene. CDR3 DNA: TGTGCCACCAGTGATTTGCAAGGCGTTCCGGGGGAGAATAGCAATCAGCCCCAGCATTTT. Translating it yields CATSDLQGVPGENSNQPQHF.

The V call is TRBV4-1, the J call TRBJ1-5; no clear D. CDR1 and CDR2 from the germline V gene are MGHRA and YSYEKL. This CDR3 contains 15 residues. Trimming cost V 2 bases and J 7 bases, with 15 bases left between them. The CDR3 sequence is CASSQTWQDHQPQHF. In DNA form, the CDR3 reads TGCGCCAGCAGCCAAACTTGGCAGGATCACCAGCCCCAGCATTTT.

V is TRBV3-1 (or the pseudogene TRBV3-2) and J is TRBJ2-5, with a tentative D call TRBD1 (5 bases). Trimming stripped 0 bases from V and 4 bases from J, with 12 bases between. Germline assignment: CDR1 LGHDT and CDR2 YNNKEL (reference sequence). The CDR3 is 15 residues long. The CDR3 DNA follows: TGTGCCAGCAGCCAAGATCCGACAGCTGCAGAGACCCAGTACTTC. The encoded protein is CASSQDPTAAETQYF.

The rearrangement uses TRBV2 and TRBJ1-5; D is ambiguous. Trimming removed 4 bases from V and 8 bases from J, with 9 bases in between. The germline V gene encodes CDR1 SNHLY and CDR2 FYNNEI. The CDR3 covers 12 residues. The CDR3 DNA reads as TGTGCCAGCAGTGTCGAGCCCGAGCCCCAGCATTTT. The encoded protein is CASSVEPEPQHF.

The CDR3 loop is CASIASSGPYNEQFF. The CDR3 DNA follows: TGTGCCAGCATCGCCTCTAGCGGGCCTTACAATGAGCAGTTCTTC. The chain combines TRBV6-4 with TRBJ2-1; 8 nucleotides agree with TRBD2. V shed 7 bases and J 4 bases; nucleotides not matched to a gene: 9. Germline CDR1 and CDR2: MRHNA and SNTAGT. The CDR3 consists of 15 residues.

This sequence joins TRBV7-9 and TRBJ2-1; 10 bases agree with TRBD1. After removal of 5 bases from V and 1 base from J, the junction contained 2 bases not matched to a gene. CDR3 length: 15 residues. Per the germline V gene, CDR1 is SEHNR and CDR2 is FQNEAQ (reference sequence). The CDR3: CASSRTGGSYNEQFF. In nucleotides, the CDR3 is TGTGCCAGCAGCCGGACAGGGGGTTCCTACAATGAGCAGTTCTTC.